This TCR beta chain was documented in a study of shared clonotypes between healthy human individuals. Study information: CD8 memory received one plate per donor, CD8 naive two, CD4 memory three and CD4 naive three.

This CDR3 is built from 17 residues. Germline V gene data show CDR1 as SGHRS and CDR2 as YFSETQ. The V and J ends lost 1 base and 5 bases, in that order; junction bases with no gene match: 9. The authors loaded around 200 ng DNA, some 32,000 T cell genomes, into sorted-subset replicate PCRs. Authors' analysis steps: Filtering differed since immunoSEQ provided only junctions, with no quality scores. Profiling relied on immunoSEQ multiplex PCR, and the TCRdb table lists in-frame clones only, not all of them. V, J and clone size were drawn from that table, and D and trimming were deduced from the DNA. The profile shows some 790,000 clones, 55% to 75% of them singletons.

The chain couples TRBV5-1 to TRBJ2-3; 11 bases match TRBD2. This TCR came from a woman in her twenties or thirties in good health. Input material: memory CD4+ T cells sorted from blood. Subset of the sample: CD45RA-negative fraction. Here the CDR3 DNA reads TGCGCCAGCAGCTTGCCAGAGACTAGCGGGACTGAAGATACGCAGTATTTT. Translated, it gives CASSLPETSGTEDTQYF. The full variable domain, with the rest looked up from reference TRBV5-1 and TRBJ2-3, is KAGVTQTPRYLIKTRGQQVTLSCSPISGHRSVSWYQQTPGQGLQFLFEYFSETQRNKGNFPGRFSGRQFSNSRSEMNVSTLELGDSALYLCASSLPETSGTEDTQYFGPGTRLTVL.